The 32 T cell receptor beta chains listed next were all sequenced from one sample in a study of blood T cell repertoires in COVID-19. The protocol was immunoSEQ multiplex PCR, while the TCRdb copy is restricted to in-frame clones and leaves out a portion. The sample has 400,000 or so clones, 70% to 90% seen once. Input material: PBMCs or T cells enriched from blood (not recorded which). These receptors were collected from a man between 35 and 55 years old in a cohort exposed to, infected with or recovered from COVID-19 (not recorded which).

The CDR3 loop is CASGLVEQTGQFF. CDR3 DNA: TGTGCTAGTGGTTTGGTAGAGCAGACGGGGCAGTTCTTC. The genes are TRBV12-5 and TRBJ2-1; no firm D call. The germline CDR1 and CDR2 sequences are LGHNT and FRNRAP. V lost 0 bases and J lost 12, with 12 bases in between. The CDR3 sequence is 13 residues long.

The chain couples TRBV27 to TRBJ2-3; TRBD1 aligns across 9 bases. Looked up from germline, CDR1 is MNHEY and CDR2 is SMNVEV (reference sequence). The CDR3 loop spans 18 amino acids. The V gene end was trimmed by 5 bases and the J gene end by 0 bases; junction bases not matched to a gene: 12. In DNA form, the CDR3 reads TGTGCCAGCAGTCGGGGTCCCGGGACAGGGCCTAGCACAGATACGCAGTATTTT. The encoded protein is CASSRGPGTGPSTDTQYF.

The chain combines TRBV15 with TRBJ2-3, with TRBD1 as a possible D gene (6 bases). Germline loops: CDR1 LNHNV, CDR2 YYDKDF (reference sequence). V lost 0 bases and J 7 bases, leaving 23 bases between the germline ends. The CDR3 is 18 amino acids. CDR3 sequence (DNA): TGTGCCACCAGCAGAGATGAGGACCTTAGCAGGGGCACCTATACGCAGTATTTT. Its translation: CATSRDEDLSRGTYTQYF.

The chain is built from TRBV10-3 and TRBJ2-1; 12 bases are shared with TRBD2. The CDR3 spans 14 residues. Germline V gene data show CDR1 as ENHRY and CDR2 as SYGVKD. J was trimmed by 5 bases and V by 6 bases; bases with no gene match: 2. CDR3: CAISRLAGDNEQFF. The CDR3 nucleotides are TGTGCCATCAGCCGACTAGCGGGAGACAATGAGCAGTTCTTC.

The table lists this clone with a few counts. The V and J genes are TRBV19 and TRBJ1-5; 11 nucleotides line up with TRBD1. V gave up 7 bases and J gave up 5 bases; unmatched junction bases: 1. CDR3 length: 13 residues. Per the germline V gene, CDR1 is LNHDA and CDR2 is SQIVND (reference sequence). The CDR3 region is CASMDRGHQPQHF. For the CDR3, the DNA is TGTGCCAGTATGGACAGGGGGCATCAGCCCCAGCATTTT.

The J gene is TRBJ2-1, the V gene TRBV18; D gene uncertain. The CDR3 runs to 13 residues. V lost 0 bases and J lost 7, with 7 bases in between. Germline values: CDR1 KGHSH, CDR2 LQKENI. For the CDR3, the DNA is TGTGCCAGCTCACCACCGGCCCAAAATGAGCAGTTCTTC. Residues: CASSPPAQNEQFF. Supplemented by reference TRBV18 and TRBJ2-1, the full variable domain reads NAGVMQNPRHLVRRRGQEARLRCSPMKGHSHVYWYRQLPEEGLKFMVYLQKENIIDESGMPKERFSAEFPKEGPSILRIQQVVRGDSAAYFCASSPPAQNEQFFGPGTRLTVL.

V gene TRBV30 combines with J gene TRBJ2-3; maybe TRBD2 (6 bases). The CDR3 sequence is 19 residues long. Germline values: CDR1 GTSNPN, CDR2 SVGIG (reference sequence). V was shortened by 1 base and J by 1 base, with 24 bases between the two germline ends. The CDR3 spells CAWSGSKGGPFSGTDTQYF. CDR3 sequence (DNA): TGTGCCTGGAGTGGATCCAAGGGAGGACCATTCTCTGGCACAGATACGCAGTATTTT.

The chain uses TRBV27 and TRBJ2-2, with TRBD2 identical over 14 bases. Germline CDR1 MNHEY, CDR2 SMNVEV (reference sequence). The length of the CDR3 is 16 residues. V trimming: 6 bases; J trimming: 6 bases; junction bases outside the gene matches: 6. For the CDR3, the DNA is TGTGCCAGCAGACGTGGACTAGCGGGAGGTCCCGGGGAGCTGTTTTTT. It is translated as CASRRGLAGGPGELFF.

This chain joins TRBV7-8 and TRBJ1-1; maybe TRBD1 (6 bases). The CDR3 covers 15 residues. The V gene lost 4 bases and the J gene lost 0 bases, with 12 bases spanning the gap. CDR1 is SGHVS, CDR2 FQNEAQ, per germline. The CDR3, as DNA: TGTGCCAGCAGCTCCCAAGGACAGATGAACACTGAAGCTTTCTTT. This encodes CASSSQGQMNTEAFF.

The V and J genes are TRBV30 and TRBJ1-1; 8 bases align to TRBD1. The junction had 15 bases not matched to a gene; V was cut back by 4 bases and J by 14 bases. The CDR3 totals 13 residues. CDR1 is GTSNPN, CDR2 SVGIG, per germline (reference sequence). This CDR3 is CAWTARQGLGSFF. CDR3 coding DNA: TGTGCCTGGACCGCCCGACAGGGGTTGGGTTCCTTCTTT.

CDR3 loop: CASRRQGATGELFF. The CDR3 DNA sequence: TGTGCCAGCAGGAGACAGGGGGCGACCGGGGAGCTGTTTTTT. The chain has TRBV11-3 and TRBJ2-2; TRBD1 matches at 10 bases. Germline V gene data show CDR1 as SGHNT and CDR2 as YENEEA. The CDR3 covers 14 residues. V was pared by 6 bases and J by 5 bases, with 3 bases of the junction left unmatched.

This chain uses TRBV6-5 with TRBJ2-1; 9 bases are a match to TRBD1. The CDR3 is 13 amino acids. From germline, CDR1 is MNHEY and CDR2 SVGAGI. Trimming cost V 6 bases and J 9 bases; bases outside gene matches: 6. CDR3 region: CASSRDRESEQFF. Here the CDR3 DNA reads TGTGCCAGCAGCCGGGACAGGGAGAGTGAGCAGTTCTTC.

The V and J genes are TRBV5-4 and TRBJ2-3; D is possibly TRBD1 (6 bases). The CDR3 runs to 17 residues. Trimming took 0 bases from V and 8 from J, leaving 22 bases between them. Germline assignment: CDR1 SGHNT and CDR2 YYREEE (reference sequence). DNA for the CDR3: TGTGCCAGCAGCTTGGGGGACGGACATCCAGCACAGGGTACGCAGTATTTT. Amino acid sequence: CASSLGDGHPAQGTQYF.

V usage is TRBV2 and J usage is TRBJ2-7, with a tentative D call TRBD1 (7 bases). Germline V gives CDR1 SNHLY, CDR2 FYNNEI. V lost 7 bases and J 1 base, leaving 17 bases between the germline ends. The CDR3 is 15 amino acids. The CDR3 sequence: CASIQGGTASYEQYF. In DNA, the CDR3 is TGTGCCAGCATCCAAGGCGGGACAGCTTCCTACGAGCAGTACTTC.

The rearrangement uses TRBV19 and TRBJ2-1; tentative D call: TRBD2 (5 bases). Trimming removed 6 bases at V and 0 bases at J, with 15 bases between. The CDR3 spans 16 residues. Germline-derived CDR1 and CDR2 are LNHDA and SQIVND (reference sequence). The CDR3 DNA sequence: TGTGCCAGTAGCCTTACCGCGGGTGGCTCCTACAATGAGCAGTTCTTC. Translating it yields CASSLTAGGSYNEQFF.

This clone was seen a single time. V and J are TRBV11-1 and TRBJ2-7; 8 positions agree with TRBD2. Losses at the gene ends were 4 bases for V and 5 bases for J; bases not matched to a gene: 13. CDR1 is SGHAT, CDR2 FQDESV, per germline (reference sequence). This CDR3 comprises 16 residues. The CDR3 loop reads CASSSTGTRGMDEQYF. CDR3 DNA: TGTGCCAGCAGCTCCACGGGGACTAGGGGCATGGACGAGCAGTACTTC.

The table lists this clone with a few counts. V gene TRBV7-9 combines with J gene TRBJ2-7, with a possible D match to TRBD1 (6 bases). Trimming cost V 1 base and J 3 bases, with 16 bases left between them. This CDR3 comprises 16 residues. Germline V gives CDR1 SEHNR, CDR2 FQNEAQ (reference sequence). For the CDR3, the DNA is TGTGCCAGCAGCTTAGGCTCCGCCGGGACACACTACGAGCAGTACTTC. As protein: CASSLGSAGTHYEQYF.

The J gene is TRBJ2-7, the V gene TRBV5-4; unclear D gene. The CDR3 extends over 15 amino acids. V was shortened by 1 base and J by 3 bases, with 14 bases between the two germline ends. In germline, CDR1 is SGHNT, CDR2 YYREEE (reference sequence). CDR3: CASSLLSGAGYEQYF. The CDR3 region has the DNA TGTGCCAGCAGCTTGCTTAGTGGAGCCGGCTACGAGCAGTACTTC. Full variable domain (outside the CDR3, taken from reference TRBV5-4 and TRBJ2-7): ETGVTQSPTHLIKTRGQQVTLRCSSQSGHNTVSWYQQALGQGPQFIFQYYREEENGRGNFPPRFSGLQFPNYSSELNVNALELDDSALYLCASSLLSGAGYEQYFGPGTRLTVT.

This chain connects TRBV28 to TRBJ2-3; 8 bases map to TRBD2. The CDR3 has 16 amino acids. V shed 3 bases and J 0 bases; nucleotides not matched to a gene: 5. Germline CDR1 reads MDHEN; CDR2 reads SYDVKM. Written as DNA, the CDR3 is TGTGCCAGCAGTTTGTATAGCGGGGAAAGCACAGATACGCAGTATTTT. Amino acid sequence: CASSLYSGESTDTQYF. Together with reference TRBV28 and TRBJ2-3, the CDR3 gives the full variable domain: DVKVTQSSRYLVKRTGEKVFLECVQDMDHENMFWYRQDPGLGLRLIYFSYDVKMKEKGDIPEGYSVSREKKERFSLILESASTNQTSMYLCASSLYSGESTDTQYFGPGTRLTVL.

The chain has TRBV28 and TRBJ1-1, with TRBD1 matching over 7 bases. This CDR3 spans 15 amino acids. In germline, CDR1 is MDHEN, CDR2 SYDVKM. The V segment lost 2 bases and the J segment 1 base; nucleotides outside the gene matches: 4. The CDR3 nucleotides are TGTGCCAGCAGTTTAATCGAGGGGGCGAACACTGAAGCTTTCTTT. Translating it yields CASSLIEGANTEAFF.

The rearrangement uses TRBV14 and TRBJ1-2; 8 bases are a match to TRBD1. The germline gives CDR1 SGHDN, CDR2 FVKESK. The length of the CDR3 is 13 residues. The ends lost 9 bases at V and 3 bases at J; junction bases unmatched: 6. CDR3 sequence reads: CASRLTGDYGYTF. The CDR3 nucleotides are TGTGCCAGTAGGCTGACAGGGGACTATGGCTACACCTTC.

The rearrangement uses TRBV6-4 and TRBJ1-4; possible D gene TRBD1, 6 bases. CDR3 length equals 18 residues. Trimming left V 2 bases short and J 0 bases short, with 16 bases between. Per germline, CDR1 MRHNA and CDR2 SNTAGT. The CDR3: CASSDESRGTTTNEKLFF. The DNA of the CDR3 is TGTGCCAGCAGTGACGAGTCGAGGGGGACCACAACTAATGAAAAACTGTTTTTT.

The rearrangement joins TRBV4-2 to TRBJ2-3, with unresolved D. Deletions cut 0 bases from V and 3 bases from J, with 10 bases between. CDR3 length: 15 residues. CDR1 LGHNA and CDR2 YNFKEQ come from the germline V gene. The CDR3 DNA reads TGTGCCAGCAGCCAAGATGCTCTAGTTACAGATACGCAGTATTTT. Its translation is CASSQDALVTDTQYF.

This clone was seen just once. This chain joins TRBV15 and TRBJ2-3, with D possibly TRBD1 on 6 matching bases. In germline, CDR1 is LNHNV, CDR2 YYDKDF (reference sequence). The CDR3 spans 15 residues. Deletions cut 4 bases from V and 2 bases from J, with 13 bases between. DNA of the CDR3: TGTGCCACCAGCAAAGGGGACAAGTACACAGATACGCAGTATTTT. Its protein is CATSKGDKYTDTQYF. Filled out from reference TRBV15 and TRBJ2-3, the complete variable domain reads DAMVIQNPRYQVTQFGKPVTLSCSQTLNHNVMYWYQQKSSQAPKLLFHYYDKDFNNEADTPDNFQSRRPNTSFCFLDIRSPGLGDTAMYLCATSKGDKYTDTQYFGPGTRLTVL.

V and J are TRBV27 and TRBJ1-5; D is possibly TRBD1 (5 bases). V lost 2 bases, J lost 5 bases, and 13 bases lay in between. This CDR3 is built from 15 residues. The V gene's germline CDR1 is MNHEY and CDR2 SMNVEV (reference sequence). The CDR3 region is CASSLRGAGHQPQHF. The CDR3 nucleotides read TGTGCCAGCAGTTTAAGGGGTGCAGGCCATCAGCCCCAGCATTTT.

The chain links TRBV28 to TRBJ1-1, with D unclear. The V gene's germline CDR1 is MDHEN and CDR2 SYDVKM. The CDR3 extends over 12 amino acids. Trimming took off 6 bases at V and 6 bases at J, with 11 bases between the two ends. DNA for the CDR3: TGTGCCAGCAGCATAACTCAACCTGAAGCTTTCTTT. Amino acids: CASSITQPEAFF.

The chain employs TRBV5-6 and TRBJ1-5; possible D gene TRBD1, 5 bases. V lost 4 bases and J 3 bases, leaving 8 bases between the germline ends. CDR1 is SGHDT, CDR2 YYEEEE, per germline. This CDR3 spans 13 amino acids. CDR3: CASSGGVNQPQHF. Here the CDR3 DNA reads TGTGCCAGCAGCGGGGGGGTCAATCAGCCCCAGCATTTT.

This clone appeared once. CDR3 bases: TGTGCCTGGAGTGCCGGACACGGATCCTACAATGAGCAGTTCTTC. As protein: CAWSAGHGSYNEQFF. The chain has TRBV30 and TRBJ2-1; maybe TRBD1 (5 bases). The germline gives CDR1 GTSNPN, CDR2 SVGIG (reference sequence). V was cut by 1 base and J by 1 base, with 11 bases left in between. This CDR3 is built from 15 residues.

As concerns this clone: The same CDR3 arises from other DNA sequences in this sample as well. The rearrangement uses TRBV18 and TRBJ1-1; a possible D gene is TRBD1 (5 bases). There are 13 residues in the CDR3. Trimming left V 2 bases short and J 5 bases short, with 9 bases between. CDR1 KGHSH and CDR2 LQKENI come from the germline V gene. In DNA form, the CDR3 reads TGTGCCAGCTCACCAACCGGGGGGACTGAAGCTTTCTTT. It is translated as CASSPTGGTEAFF. Full variable domain (rest looked up from reference TRBV18 and TRBJ1-1): NAGVMQNPRHLVRRRGQEARLRCSPMKGHSHVYWYRQLPEEGLKFMVYLQKENIIDESGMPKERFSAEFPKEGPSILRIQQVVRGDSAAYFCASSPTGGTEAFFGQGTRLTVV.

The chain employs TRBV27 and TRBJ2-7; 10 nucleotides line up with TRBD1. The germline CDR1 and CDR2 sequences are MNHEY and SMNVEV (reference sequence). With V trimmed by 7 bases and J by 4 bases, 13 bases remained unmatched. This CDR3 region has 16 residues. The CDR3 nucleotides are TGTGCCAGCACCAAAGAGGGGGACAGGGGTCGGTACGAGCAGTACTTC. Translating it yields CASTKEGDRGRYEQYF.

The chain carries TRBV15 and TRBJ2-1; 8 bases are a match to TRBD2. In germline, CDR1 is LNHNV, CDR2 YYDKDF (reference sequence). V gave up 1 base and J gave up 8 bases; unmatched junction bases: 7. This CDR3 is built from 15 residues. The DNA of the CDR3 is TGTGCCACCAGCAGAGGGTCGGGACTAGAGGATGAGCAGTTCTTC. This encodes CATSRGSGLEDEQFF.

Written as DNA, the CDR3 is TGTGCCAGCAGCTTCCGGGACAGGGCACCCCTCCACTTT. The encoded protein is CASSFRDRAPLHF. The chain is built from TRBV11-2 and TRBJ1-6; 9 bases line up with TRBD1. CDR3 length: 13 residues. Germline CDR1 and CDR2: SGHAT and FQNNGV. J gave up 11 bases and V 3 bases, and 2 bases lay outside the gene matches.